The 18 T cell receptor beta chains listed next were all sequenced from one sample in a study of T cells in Graves' hyperthyroidism and ophthalmopathy (dated by TCRdb to about 2019). The protocol used for the library was multiplex PCR. Sequencing was carried out with an Illumina HiSeq 2000. TCR beta CDR3 regions were amplified from RNA transcripts. The first round of RT-PCR for the TCR CDR3 was performed with the HTBI primer set and the Qiagen OneStep RT-PCR kit. TCRdb itself trimmed the public reads at Q25 with fastp, ran MiXCR and retained productive beta chains. Each record represents a unique CDR3 protein, reported with the most common genes and DNA among its rows. The sample has 300,000 to 450,000 distinct CDR3 sequences on record, approximately 14% of them singletons. The leading ten clones occupy more than 9.5% of the sample. The sequenced sample was blood. The receptor set was obtained from a woman aged 60-75 years with Graves' hyperthyroidism.

The chain employs TRBV12-3 or TRBV12-4 and TRBJ2-1, with 12 bases aligning to TRBD2. CDR3 size: 15 residues. J lost 6 bases, V lost 7 bases, and 7 bases had no gene match. This CDR3 reads CASKPRLAGANEQFF. In nucleotides, the CDR3 is TGTGCCAGCAAACCCCGACTAGCGGGAGCCAATGAGCAGTTCTTC.

This chain links TRBV11-2 with TRBJ2-7; either TRBD1 or TRBD2 may supply D (5 bases each). Trimming stripped 4 bases from V and 6 bases from J, with 16 bases between. The CDR3 has 14 residues. The V gene's germline CDR1 is SGHAT and CDR2 FQNNGV. The CDR3 spells CASSSGTSLSEQYF. The CDR3 DNA reads TGTGCCAGCAGCTCAGGGACCTCACTTAGCGAGCAGTACTTC.

This clonotype came up many times. This chain uses TRBV20-1 with TRBJ2-1; D is possibly TRBD1 (5 bases). Between the trimmed V and J ends, which lost 1 base and 0 bases, there was a span of 10 bases. CDR1 is DFQATT and CDR2 is SNEGSKA in the germline V gene (reference sequence). The CDR3 extends over 15 amino acids. CDR3 amino acids: CSARVPGYSYNEQFF. Written as DNA, the CDR3 is TGCAGTGCTAGAGTTCCAGGGTACTCCTACAATGAGCAGTTCTTC.

V is TRBV5-1 and J is TRBJ1-1, with a tentative D call TRBD1 (6 bases). The CDR3 extends over 14 amino acids. V was shortened by 4 bases and J by 5 bases, with 15 bases between the two germline ends. The V gene's germline CDR1 is SGHRS and CDR2 YFSETQ. This CDR3 is CASSQQGLGTEAFF. In DNA, the CDR3 is TGCGCCAGCAGCCAACAGGGTCTGGGGACTGAAGCTTTCTTT.

V gene TRBV30 combines with J gene TRBJ2-7; maybe TRBD1 (6 bases). The CDR3 length is 15 residues. V lost 0 bases to trimming and J lost 4 bases, with 16 bases between them. Germline loops: CDR1 GTSNPN, CDR2 SVGIG (reference sequence). CDR3 protein: CAWSVGAGPLYEQYF. For the CDR3, the DNA is TGTGCCTGGAGTGTGGGGGCCGGCCCCCTTTACGAGCAGTACTTC.

V is TRBV9 and J is TRBJ2-1, with TRBD2 matching over 9 bases. This CDR3 has 15 amino acids. Losses at the gene ends were 1 base for V and 9 bases for J; bases not matched to a gene: 8. CDR1 SGDLS and CDR2 YYNGEE come from the germline V gene. The CDR3 protein is CASSVWGSGSFEQFF. The DNA of the CDR3 is TGTGCCAGCAGCGTATGGGGTAGCGGGAGTTTTGAGCAGTTCTTC.

This clonotype was detected only a few times. V and J are TRBV29-1 and TRBJ2-6; D is perhaps TRBD2 (5 bases). Germline V gene sequence: CDR1 SQVTM, CDR2 ANQGSEA. CDR3 length: 14 residues. V was pared by 6 bases and J by 1 base, with 10 bases between. DNA for the CDR3: TGCAGCGTCGCCGGCGGGTCTGGGGCCAACGTCCTGACTTTC. Protein product: CSVAGGSGANVLTF.

The chain carries TRBV6-1 and TRBJ1-5, with TRBD1 matching 10 bases. Per the germline V gene, CDR1 is MNHNS and CDR2 is SASEGT. Losses at the gene ends were 5 bases for V and 6 bases for J; bases not matched to a gene: 4. The CDR3 is 14 amino acids. The CDR3 here is CASSTGDRGQPQHF. The CDR3 nucleotides read TGTGCCAGCAGTACCGGGGACAGGGGTCAGCCCCAGCATTTT.

The chain is built from TRBV19 and TRBJ2-1, with 10 bases matching TRBD2. Germline V gene lookup returns CDR1 LNHDA and CDR2 SQIVND (reference sequence). This CDR3 is 15 amino acids long. V shed 4 bases, J shed 4 bases, and the junction held 4 bases outside the gene matches. CDR3 DNA: TGTGCCAGTAGTACCCCTAGCGGGAGTTACAATGAGCAGTTCTTC. This translates into CASSTPSGSYNEQFF.

This clonotype was detected many times. The chain combines TRBV30 with TRBJ1-1, with D tentatively TRBD1 (5 bases). The V gene lost 3 bases and the J gene lost 8 bases, with 16 bases spanning the gap. The germline CDR1 and CDR2 sequences are GTSNPN and SVGIG (reference sequence). This CDR3 is built from 13 residues. The CDR3 coding sequence is TGTGCCTGGAGCCCCGGGACTGTAGAGGAAGCTTTCTTT. Amino acids: CAWSPGTVEEAFF.

This clonotype was observed many times. This chain uses TRBV6-5 with TRBJ1-1; possible D gene TRBD1, 6 bases. The CDR3 has 12 residues. The germline V gene encodes CDR1 MNHEY and CDR2 SVGAGI. Trimming stripped 6 bases from V and 13 bases from J, with 18 bases between. The CDR3 reads CASRGGGTAHFF. The CDR3 nucleotides are TGTGCCAGCAGGGGAGGGGGGACGGCTCATTTCTTT.

The sample holds a few counts of this clonotype. This chain uses TRBV7-9 with TRBJ2-7, with D possibly matching TRBD1 (6 bases). From germline, CDR1 is SEHNR and CDR2 FQNEAQ (reference sequence). The CDR3 runs to 14 residues. V was shortened by 3 bases and J by 2 bases, with 11 bases between the two germline ends. Here the CDR3 DNA reads TGTGCCAGCAGCTTGGATGGGGGCCCCTACGAGCAGTACTTC. Protein product: CASSLDGGPYEQYF. The full variable domain, completed using reference TRBV7-9 and TRBJ2-7, is DTGVSQNPRHKITKRGQNVTFRCDPISEHNRLYWYRQTLGQGPEFLTYFQNEAQLEKSRLLSDRFSAERPKGSFSTLEIQRTEQGDSAMYLCASSLDGGPYEQYFGPGTRLTVT.

There are a few counts of this clonotype. V gene TRBV11-2 combines with J gene TRBJ2-1, with 9 bases identical to TRBD2. J gave up 14 bases and V 4 bases, and 12 bases lay outside the gene matches. Germline CDR1 reads SGHAT; CDR2 reads FQNNGV. The CDR3 length is 14 residues. CDR3 in amino acids: CASSYSPAGGLEFF. Written as DNA, the CDR3 is TGTGCCAGCAGCTATTCGCCGGCGGGAGGGCTGGAGTTCTTC.

This clonotype was picked up many times. CDR3 sequence reads: CASSARQTQNTEAFF. CDR3 coding DNA: TGTGCCAGCAGTGCACGACAGACACAGAACACTGAAGCTTTCTTT. This chain uses TRBV28 with TRBJ1-1; possible D gene TRBD1, 5 bases. Germline V gene data show CDR1 as MDHEN and CDR2 as SYDVKM. Trimming stripped 5 bases from V and 1 base from J, with 14 bases between. This CDR3 spans 15 amino acids.

This clonotype was recorded at least ten times. This chain uses TRBV11-1 with TRBJ2-7; D unresolved. Between the trimmed V and J ends, which lost 0 bases and 0 bases, there was a span of 6 bases. The CDR3 is made up of 14 amino acids. Per germline, CDR1 SGHAT and CDR2 FQDESV (reference sequence). This CDR3 reads CASSLASHSYEQYF. The CDR3 DNA follows: TGTGCCAGCAGCTTAGCGTCTCACTCCTACGAGCAGTACTTC. Complete variable domain (other parts from reference TRBV11-1 and TRBJ2-7): EAEVAQSPRYKITEKSQAVAFWCDPISGHATLYWYRQILGQGPELLVQFQDESVVDDSQLPKDRFSAERLKGVDSTLKIQPAELGDSAMYLCASSLASHSYEQYFGPGTRLTVT.

This clonotype was found many times. The chain joins TRBV28 to TRBJ2-1; TRBD2 matches at 11 bases. Germline lookup yields CDR1 MDHEN and CDR2 SYDVKM. The CDR3 spans 17 residues. V dropped 5 bases and J dropped 8; count of bases not matched to a gene: 14. DNA for the CDR3: TGTGCCAGCAGTCCGTTTAGATTAGCGGGAGGGTTCCATGAGCAGTTCTTC. This gives the protein CASSPFRLAGGFHEQFF.

This clonotype showed up many times. The chain is built from TRBV5-6 and TRBJ1-5; 7 bases map to TRBD1. The CDR3 length is 16 residues. Germline V CDR1 and CDR2: SGHDT, YYEEEE. V dropped 0 bases and J dropped 5; count of bases not matched to a gene: 8. For the CDR3, the DNA is TGTGCCAGCAGCTTGGGACGACAGGGATATCATCAGCCCCAGCATTTT. Translating it yields CASSLGRQGYHQPQHF. The full variable domain, rest sourced from reference TRBV5-6 and TRBJ1-5, is DAGVTQSPTHLIKTRGQQVTLRCSPKSGHDTVSWYQQALGQGPQFIFQYYEEEERQRGNFPDRFSGHQFPNYSSELNVNALLLGDSALYLCASSLGRQGYHQPQHFGDGTRLSIL.

This clonotype occurred many times. V gene TRBV7-2 combines with J gene TRBJ1-2; D is possibly TRBD1 (6 bases). This CDR3 region has 13 residues. Germline V lookup: CDR1 SGHTA, CDR2 FQGNSA. Trimming took 5 bases from V and 6 from J, leaving 13 bases between them. The CDR3 coding sequence is TGTGCCAGCAGCGACAGGACCGGGGATGGCTACACCTTC. It yields the protein CASSDRTGDGYTF.